The 12 T cell receptor beta chains in this list originate from one sample, sequenced in a study of technical replicates of blood from a few donors. Assay used: immunoSEQ multiplex PCR; TCRdb lists only in-frame clones, some missing. In the table there are 70,000 or so clones, 80% to 90% of which are singletons. Sequenced material: PBMCs. These receptor sequences come from a human donor in good health. Some clones in this sample may be carry-over from other donors' samples.

The sample holds one count of this clone. This rearrangement joins TRBV7-2 to TRBJ1-2; a weak D match, TRBD1 (5 bases). The V gene lost 1 base and the J gene lost 8 bases, with 11 bases spanning the gap. This CDR3 is 13 amino acids long. Germline lookup yields CDR1 SGHTA and CDR2 FQGNSA. The CDR3 DNA is TGTGCCAGCAGCTTAGAGGGGCGGTGGGGCTACACCTTC. Amino acid sequence: CASSLEGRWGYTF.

The chain recombines TRBV2 with TRBJ2-7; no clear D. V lost 3 bases and J 3 bases, leaving 9 bases between the germline ends. The CDR3 has 13 amino acids. Germline CDR1 is SNHLY and CDR2 is FYNNEI. CDR3 in amino acids: CASSDQRVYEQYF. CDR3 DNA sequence: TGTGCCAGCAGTGATCAACGGGTCTACGAGCAGTACTTC.

This sequence joins TRBV21-1 and TRBJ1-1; the table gives TRBD1 as D, unverified against the DNA. TRBV21-1 is labeled a pseudogene. The CDR3 runs 14 residues. CDR3 nucleotide sequence: TGTGCCAGCAGCAAGTCACGGCAGGGCCAGGGAGCTTTCTTT. This codes for CASSKSRQGQGAFF.

The genes are TRBV5-8 and TRBJ2-1; 11 bases map to TRBD2. The germline V gene has CDR1 SGHTS and CDR2 YDEGEE. Trimming took 3 bases from V and 0 from J; bases not matched to a gene: 8. CDR3 length: 18 amino acids. For the CDR3, the DNA is TGTGCCAGCAGCTCGGGACTAGCGGCTCCTCTCTCCTACAATGAGCAGTTCTTC. It specifies CASSSGLAAPLSYNEQFF.

This chain uses TRBV4-1 with TRBJ1-6; maybe TRBD1 (5 bases). CDR1 is MGHRA, CDR2 YSYEKL, per germline. The CDR3 has 14 amino acids. The ends were cut back, 1 base at V and 9 bases at J, with 10 bases in the middle. CDR3 nucleotides: TGCGCCAGCAGCCAAGGGGATAGGGGTTCACCCCTCCACTTT. Its translation: CASSQGDRGSPLHF.

The chain joins TRBV27 to TRBJ1-5, with D hard to call. The germline V and J ends were trimmed by 3 bases and 6 bases, with 6 bases remaining between them. This CDR3 contains 12 residues. CDR1 and CDR2 from the germline V gene are MNHEY and SMNVEV (reference sequence). The CDR3 nucleotides are TGTGCCAGCAGTTTGCCCGGTCAGCCCCAGCATTTT. Residues: CASSLPGQPQHF.

This clone was seen ten or more times. The DNA of the CDR3 is TGTGCCAGCAGCTTAGAGGGCGGGACGGCCTACGAGCAGTACTTC. Translated, it gives CASSLEGGTAYEQYF. The V call is TRBV13, the J call TRBJ2-7; D might be TRBD2 (6 bases). Germline assignment: CDR1 PRHDT and CDR2 FYEKMQ (reference sequence). The CDR3 has 15 residues. V gave up 1 base and J gave up 2 bases, with 12 bases separating them.

The CDR3, as DNA: TGTGCCAGCAGCTTGGGGACAGGGGGTTATCAGCCCCAGCATTTT. Its translation is CASSLGTGGYQPQHF. The gene calls are TRBV5-6 and TRBJ1-5, with 10 bases fitting TRBD1. This CDR3 contains 15 residues. J gave up 5 bases and V 0 bases, and 2 bases lay outside the gene matches. Germline V gives CDR1 SGHDT, CDR2 YYEEEE.

The chain is built from TRBV18 and TRBJ2-2; 7 nucleotides line up with TRBD2. CDR3 size: 16 residues. With V trimmed by 0 bases and J by 1 base, 2 bases remained unmatched. The V gene's germline CDR1 is KGHSH and CDR2 LQKENI. CDR3 in amino acids: CASSPPGGKNTGELFF. Here the CDR3 DNA reads TGTGCCAGCTCACCACCGGGGGGGAAGAACACCGGGGAGCTGTTTTTT.

The CDR3, as DNA: TGCGCCAGCAGCTTGGGCCAGCGGGGCGAGCAGTACTTC. Translated, it gives CASSLGQRGEQYF. V gene TRBV5-1 combines with J gene TRBJ2-7; the match to TRBD2 covers 7 bases. Looked up from germline, CDR1 is SGHRS and CDR2 is YFSETQ. The CDR3 spans 13 residues. The V gene end was trimmed by 0 bases and the J gene end by 6 bases; junction bases not matched to a gene: 3.

The chain combines TRBV9 with TRBJ2-5; TRBD2 matches 11 bases. Germline V gene sequence: CDR1 SGDLS, CDR2 YYNGEE. V lost 4 bases to trimming and J lost 3 bases; unmatched junction nucleotides: 8. The CDR3 is 16 amino acids. The CDR3 loop is CASSRRTSGYEETQYF. The CDR3 nucleotides read TGTGCCAGCAGCCGCAGGACTAGCGGGTACGAAGAGACCCAGTACTTC. Together with reference TRBV9 and TRBJ2-5, the CDR3 gives the full variable domain: DSGVTQTPKHLITATGQRVTLRCSPRSGDLSVYWYQQSLDQGLQFLIQYYNGEERAKGNILERFSAQQFPDLHSELNLSSLELGDSALYFCASSRRTSGYEETQYFGPGTRLLVL.

The chain joins TRBV5-6 to TRBJ1-1; no definite D call. The length of the CDR3 is 14 residues. Germline-derived CDR1 and CDR2 are SGHDT and YYEEEE. V was trimmed by 0 bases and J by 6 bases, leaving 12 bases between them. CDR3 sequence reads: CASSLDRLLAEAFF. CDR3 nucleotide sequence: TGTGCCAGCAGCTTGGATAGGCTCCTAGCTGAAGCTTTCTTT.